This paragraph covers one TCR beta chain sequence. This CDR3 comprises 18 residues. V lost 5 bases to trimming and J lost 11 bases; unmatched junction nucleotides: 24. Germline V CDR1 and CDR2: SGHAT, FQNNGV. The sample originates from a study of blood T cell repertoires in COVID-19. Whole-study context: PBMCs, B-cell-depleted T cells, or T cells were the source of the cDNA or gDNA that made up the material.

Only in-frame clones appear in the TCRdb table, and some are missing; sequencing was by immunoSEQ multiplex PCR. The table has roughly 64,000 clones, about 75% seen once; the top ten hold 51%. The sequenced sample consisted of PBMCs or T cells enriched from blood (not recorded which). The clonotype comes from a woman aged 55-69 years who had been exposed to COVID-19. This chain joins TRBV11-2 and TRBJ2-4; 7 bases are shared with TRBD2. The CDR3 DNA is TGTGCCAGCAGCCCGTTAGTGGGACTAAGGGACCCTCCACCTTTTCAGTACTTC. This encodes CASSPLVGLRDPPPFQYF.